This TCR beta chain was observed in a study of blood T cell repertoires in COVID-19. Whole-study context: Specimens from acute and convalescent COVID-19 originated in the United States, Italy and Spain. T cells, B-cell-depleted T cells, or PBMCs provided the cDNA or gDNA that served as material.

This clone was recorded a few times. The CDR3 spans 13 residues. V dropped 4 bases and J dropped 5; count of bases not matched to a gene: 2. Per the study methods: The authors estimated nucleated cell counts from reference gene primer amplification. Libraries were prepared by immunoSEQ multiplex PCR; TCRdb keeps only in-frame clonotypes and omits some of them. V and J calls and clone size are as listed in that table; D and trimming were resolved from the DNA. The sample contains around 190,000 clones, around 85% of which appear only once. Sequencing was carried out using peripheral blood. V gene TRBV12-3 or TRBV12-4 combines with J gene TRBJ1-3; TRBD1 matches 7 bases. The clonotype originates from a man aged 50 to 59 with active or convalescent COVID-19. In DNA form, the CDR3 reads TGTGCCAGCAGTTCGACAGGGAGAAACACCATATATTTT. Residues: CASSSTGRNTIYF.